The sequence of this T cell receptor (beta chain) was determined in a study of T cell repertoires in cytomegalovirus infection. Background on the study: Recently identified HLA-C-restricted CMV epitopes were among the peptides used.

This clonotype was counted ten times or more. What it binds is not known. Using its own MiXCR run on the reads, TCRdb lists one record per CDR3 protein. The sample consists of fewer than 30,000 distinct CDR3 sequences, 20% to 25% of them appearing once. The specimen comprised CD8+ T cells from cultured PBMCs, sampled from culture after CMV antigen stimulation. The TCR comes from a human donor in good health (CMV status not recorded). Some clones in this sample may be carry-over from other donors' samples.

CDR3 DNA sequence: TGTGCCAGCAGTCAATCTAGCGGGGGGGATTACGAGCAGTACTTC. Its translation: CASSQSSGGDYEQYF. V and J are TRBV6-1 and TRBJ2-7; 12 bases map to TRBD2. This CDR3 spans 15 amino acids. Germline-derived CDR1 and CDR2 are MNHNS and SASEGT. Trimming at V came to 5 bases and at J to 4 bases, leaving 6 bases not matched to a gene.